The sequence of this T cell receptor (beta chain) was determined in a study of control samples from healthy donors and cancer patients. CDR1 is SGHTA and CDR2 is FQGNSA in the germline V gene. V was clipped by 0 bases and J by 0 bases, with 5 bases between them. The length of the CDR3 is 15 residues. Data came from immunoSEQ multiplex PCR; TCRdb stores just in-frame clones and leaves some out. The sample contains 120,000 to 150,000 clones, approximately 91% of which appear only once. This chain joins TRBV7-2 and TRBJ2-2; D is uncertain. The source of this sequence is a woman between 25 and 40 years old in good health. The sample consisted of blood. In DNA, the CDR3 is TGTGCCAGCAGCTTAGCCAGGTCGAACACCGGGGAGCTGTTTTTT. Amino acids: CASSLARSNTGELFF. The variable domain in full, completed from reference TRBV7-2 and TRBJ2-2, reads GAGVSQSPSNKVTEKGKDVELRCDPISGHTALYWYRQSLGQGLEFLIYFQGNSAPDKSGLPSDRFSAERTGGSVSTLTIQRTQQEDSAVYLCASSLARSNTGELFFGEGSRLTVL.